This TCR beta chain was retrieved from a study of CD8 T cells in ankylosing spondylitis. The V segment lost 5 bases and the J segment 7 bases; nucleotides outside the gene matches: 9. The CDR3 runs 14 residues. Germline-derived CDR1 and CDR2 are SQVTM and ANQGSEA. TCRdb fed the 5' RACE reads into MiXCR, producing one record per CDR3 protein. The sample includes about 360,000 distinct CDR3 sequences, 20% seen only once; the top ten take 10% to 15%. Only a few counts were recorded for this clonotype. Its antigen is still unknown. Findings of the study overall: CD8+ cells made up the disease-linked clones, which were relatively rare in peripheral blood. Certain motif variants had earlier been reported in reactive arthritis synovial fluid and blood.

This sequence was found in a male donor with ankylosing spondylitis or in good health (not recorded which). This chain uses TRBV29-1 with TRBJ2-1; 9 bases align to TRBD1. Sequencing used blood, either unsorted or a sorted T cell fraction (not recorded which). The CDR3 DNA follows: TGCAGCGTTCATGGACAGGGGATTGAGAATGAGCAGTTCTTC. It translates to CSVHGQGIENEQFF.